Listed here are 18 T cell receptor beta chains from one sample, sequenced in a study of CD8 T cells in Susac syndrome. Random hexamers served to reverse transcribe about 0.5 to 1 ug RNA. TCRdb processed the immunoSEQ multiplex PCR reads anew with MiXCR; each CDR3 protein has one entry. Among fewer than 200,000 distinct CDR3 sequences, under 95% were seen once, and the ten largest hold around 0.1%. The sample was CD4+ T cells from PBMCs. These receptor sequences come from a human donor in good health.

V is TRBV28 and J is TRBJ1-2; D call uncertain. The CDR3 length is 12 residues. The ends were cut back, 4 bases at V and 5 bases at J, with 8 bases in the middle. Germline V gene lookup returns CDR1 MDHEN and CDR2 SYDVKM. The CDR3 DNA reads as TGTGCCAGCAGTTCGGACCTTTATGGCTACACCTTC. Translating it yields CASSSDLYGYTF.

The gene calls are TRBV19 and TRBJ1-1, with D maybe TRBD1 (6 bases). V lost 3 bases, J lost 1 base, and 12 bases lay in between. Germline V gene sequence: CDR1 LNHDA, CDR2 SQIVND (reference sequence). The CDR3 loop spans 15 amino acids. CDR3 sequence (DNA): TGTGCCAGTAGTATTCCGGGGGCTAGGAACACTGAAGCTTTCTTT. It translates to CASSIPGARNTEAFF.

The V call is TRBV19, the J call TRBJ1-5; D unclear. The germline V gene has CDR1 LNHDA and CDR2 SQIVND (reference sequence). The CDR3 loop spans 9 amino acids. The ends were cut back, 8 bases at V and 12 bases at J, with 8 bases in the middle. As DNA, the CDR3 is TGTGCCAGTGGCGGGCACCAGCATTTT. It encodes CASGGHQHF.

The rearrangement uses TRBV6-6 and TRBJ2-2, with a weak D call TRBD2 (7 bases). The length of the CDR3 is 15 residues. Germline V lookup: CDR1 MNHNY, CDR2 SVGAGI (reference sequence). V lost 10 bases, J lost 4 bases, and 19 bases lay in between. CDR3 residues: CAIRGAGAGTGELFF. The CDR3 DNA reads TGTGCCATCAGAGGGGCGGGGGCCGGCACCGGGGAGCTGTTTTTT.

The rearrangement joins TRBV20-1 to TRBJ2-5, with D unresolved. Germline lookup yields CDR1 DFQATT and CDR2 SNEGSKA (reference sequence). V was clipped by 2 bases and J by 2 bases, with 12 bases between them. The CDR3 covers 14 residues. The CDR3 DNA reads TGCAGTGCTAGACACCTGATAGGACAAGAGACCCAGTACTTC. This sequence encodes CSARHLIGQETQYF.

This rearrangement joins TRBV12-3 or TRBV12-4 to TRBJ2-7, with D possibly called TRBD1 or TRBD2 (6 bases each). The length of the CDR3 is 16 residues. V gave up 2 bases and J gave up 5 bases, with 19 bases separating them. CDR3 nucleotide sequence: TGTGCCAGCAGTTTAATCCACGGGGGCCTTGGCGACGAGCAGTACTTC. This encodes CASSLIHGGLGDEQYF.

The chain recombines TRBV7-9 with TRBJ1-5, with D unresolved. The CDR3 has 14 residues. Germline CDR1 and CDR2: SEHNR and FQNEAQ (reference sequence). Trimming took off 1 base at V and 5 bases at J, with 9 bases between the two ends. CDR3 in DNA: TGTGCCAGCAGCTTAGGTATTGGGGATCAGCCCCAGCATTTT. Translation: CASSLGIGDQPQHF.

The chain joins TRBV6-6 to TRBJ2-3; 8 nucleotides agree with TRBD1. Per germline, CDR1 MNHNY and CDR2 SVGAGI (reference sequence). The junction had 8 bases not matched to a gene; V was cut back by 6 bases and J by 0 bases. This CDR3 is 16 amino acids long. CDR3 amino acids: CASRKDRDISTDTQYF. The CDR3 DNA is TGTGCCAGCAGGAAGGACAGGGACATTAGCACAGATACGCAGTATTTT.

This clonotype was detected only once. The V and J genes are TRBV7-9 and TRBJ1-6; D is ambiguous. The V end lost 5 bases, the J end lost 13 bases, and 15 bases lay between the germline ends. CDR1 SEHNR and CDR2 FQNEAQ come from the germline V gene (reference sequence). The CDR3 covers 13 residues. The chain's CDR3 is CASSRTADLPLHF. The CDR3 bases are TGTGCCAGCAGCCGGACTGCCGACTTGCCCCTCCACTTT.

For this clonotype: One end of the junction fails to match germline, which may point to a read error. The chain carries TRBV28 and TRBJ1-2, with TRBD1 as a possible D gene (5 bases). This CDR3 spans 12 amino acids. CDR1 is MDHEN, CDR2 SYDVKM, per germline. CDR3 nucleotide sequence: TGTGCCAGCAGTTTATTAGGGGCGAAGGCCCGCTTC. Translation gives CASSLLGAKARF.

This clonotype has just a few counts. The chain recombines TRBV5-6 with TRBJ2-7; TRBD1 matches 8 bases. Germline V gene lookup returns CDR1 SGHDT and CDR2 YYEEEE. The CDR3 loop spans 15 amino acids. With 4 bases clipped from V and 5 bases from J, the junction kept 11 bases outside the gene matches. The DNA for the CDR3 is TGTGCCAGCAGCACCGGAGGGCAGGGGGCCCACGAGCAGTACTTC. It is translated as CASSTGGQGAHEQYF.

This clonotype was observed once. This chain links TRBV27 with TRBJ2-1, with TRBD1 matching 8 bases. V lost 7 bases to trimming and J lost 8 bases; unmatched junction nucleotides: 7. The CDR3 sequence is 13 residues long. Germline CDR1 MNHEY, CDR2 SMNVEV (reference sequence). The CDR3 here is CASTTTGEHEQFF. CDR3 coding DNA: TGTGCCAGCACCACGACAGGGGAGCATGAGCAGTTCTTC.

The chain employs TRBV29-1 and TRBJ1-5, with D perhaps TRBD1 (6 bases). The length of the CDR3 is 13 residues. In germline, CDR1 is SQVTM, CDR2 ANQGSEA. The V gene lost 6 bases and the J gene lost 3 bases, with 12 bases spanning the gap. In nucleotides, the CDR3 is TGCAGCGTCGTACAGGGTCTCAATCAGCCCCAGCATTTT. This codes for CSVVQGLNQPQHF. The whole variable domain, filled in from reference TRBV29-1 and TRBJ1-5, reads SAVISQKPSRDICQRGTSLTIQCQVDSQVTMMFWYRQQPGQSLTLIATANQGSEATYESGFVIDKFPISRPNLTFSTLTVSNMSPEDSSIYLCSVVQGLNQPQHFGDGTRLSIL.

The rearrangement uses TRBV4-1 and TRBJ2-2; no clear D. The V gene lost 2 bases and the J gene lost 1 base, with 11 bases spanning the gap. This CDR3 is built from 16 residues. Germline assignment: CDR1 MGHRA and CDR2 YSYEKL. The CDR3 bases are TGCGCCAGCAGCCAACTTCCCAGTGGGAACACCGGGGAGCTGTTTTTT. This encodes CASSQLPSGNTGELFF.

The chain has TRBV12-3 or TRBV12-4 and TRBJ2-1; D is unresolved. Trimming cost V 3 bases and J 13 bases, with 22 bases left between them. This CDR3 comprises 15 residues. The CDR3 region is CASSFGGILSGEQFF. CDR3 coding DNA: TGTGCCAGCAGTTTCGGTGGGATCCTCTCTGGTGAACAGTTCTTC.

V and J are TRBV19 and TRBJ1-2; D is uncertain. CDR1 is LNHDA, CDR2 SQIVND, per germline (reference sequence). V gave up 3 bases and J gave up 4 bases, with 12 bases separating them. The CDR3 is 14 residues long. The CDR3 is CASSIGSNSYGYTF. The DNA of the CDR3 is TGTGCCAGTAGTATCGGGAGCAATTCCTATGGCTACACCTTC.

The V and J genes are TRBV6-1 and TRBJ2-6; D may be TRBD1 (6 bases). V lost 6 bases, J lost 0 bases, and 18 bases lay in between. This CDR3 comprises 18 residues. Germline lookup yields CDR1 MNHNS and CDR2 SASEGT. The CDR3 here is CASRPIQGSYSGANVLTF. As DNA, the CDR3 is TGTGCCAGCAGGCCTATACAGGGCTCCTACTCTGGGGCCAACGTCCTGACTTTC.

The rearrangement links TRBV7-9 to TRBJ2-3; possibly TRBD1 for D (5 bases). The CDR3 runs 14 residues. Germline V lookup: CDR1 SEHNR, CDR2 FQNEAQ (reference sequence). Trimming pared 5 bases from V and 5 bases from J, leaving 14 bases between. The CDR3 region is CASSTGYRGDTQYF. CDR3 DNA sequence: TGTGCCAGCAGCACAGGATACAGAGGAGATACGCAGTATTTT.